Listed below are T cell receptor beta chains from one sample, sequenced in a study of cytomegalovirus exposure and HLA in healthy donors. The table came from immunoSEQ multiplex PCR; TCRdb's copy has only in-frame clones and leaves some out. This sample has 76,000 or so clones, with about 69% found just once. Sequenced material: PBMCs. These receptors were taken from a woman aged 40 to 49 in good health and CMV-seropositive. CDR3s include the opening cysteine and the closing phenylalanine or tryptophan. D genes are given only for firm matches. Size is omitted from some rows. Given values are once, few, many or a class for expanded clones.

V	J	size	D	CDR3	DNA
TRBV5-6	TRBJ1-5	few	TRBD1	CASSQRTGVGDSNQPQHF	TGTGCCAGCAGCCAGAGGACAGGGGTGGGGGATAGCAATCAGCCCCAGCATTTT
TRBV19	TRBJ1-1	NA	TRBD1	CASRPQGSTEAFF	TGTGCCAGTAGACCACAGGGGAGCACTGAAGCTTTCTTT
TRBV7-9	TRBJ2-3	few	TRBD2	CASSLFAGAGTDTQYF	TGTGCCAGCAGCTTATTTGCGGGAGCGGGAACAGATACGCAGTATTTT
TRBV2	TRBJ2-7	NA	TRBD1	CADRPDRGRGREQYF	TGTGCCGACCGACCCGACAGGGGGCGAGGTCGCGAGCAGTACTTC
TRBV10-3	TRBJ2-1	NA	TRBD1	CAISLMEGQDNEQFF	TGTGCCATCAGCCTAATGGAGGGACAGGACAATGAGCAGTTCTTC
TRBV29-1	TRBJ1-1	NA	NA	CSVVTGNTEAFF	TGCAGCGTTGTAACAGGGAACACTGAAGCTTTCTTT
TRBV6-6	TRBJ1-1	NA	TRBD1	CASITGVNTEAFF	TGTGCCAGCATAACAGGGGTTAACACTGAAGCTTTCTTT
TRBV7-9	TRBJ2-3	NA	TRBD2	CASSLGLAGGPDTQYF	TGTGCCAGCAGCTTGGGACTAGCGGGAGGGCCAGATACGCAGTATTTT
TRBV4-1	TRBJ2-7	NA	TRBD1	CASSQAGTESYEQYF	TGCGCCAGCAGCCAAGCCGGGACAGAGTCCTACGAGCAGTACTTC
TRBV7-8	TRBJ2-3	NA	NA	CASSLGGRDTQYF	TGTGCCAGCAGCTTAGGGGGCAGAGATACGCAGTATTTT
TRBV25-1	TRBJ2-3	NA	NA	CASSDQGITDTQYF	TGTGCCAGCAGTGATCAGGGCATCACAGATACGCAGTATTTT
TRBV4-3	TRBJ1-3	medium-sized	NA	CASSQDRVDSGNTIYF	TGCGCCAGCAGCCAAGACAGGGTAGACTCTGGAAACACCATATATTTT
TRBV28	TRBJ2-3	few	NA	CASSSAGLLTDTQYF	TGTGCCAGCAGTTCGGCGGGGTTACTCACAGATACGCAGTATTTT
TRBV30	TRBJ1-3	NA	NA	CAWSVSGNTIYF	TGTGCCTGGAGTGTATCAGGAAACACCATATATTTT
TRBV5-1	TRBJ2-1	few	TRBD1	CASSLTGYPYNEQFF	TGCGCCAGCAGCCTGACAGGGTATCCCTACAATGAGCAGTTCTTC
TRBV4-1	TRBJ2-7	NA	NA	CASSQDSSGLNYEQYF	TGCGCCAGCAGCCAAGATTCCAGCGGATTGAACTACGAGCAGTACTTC
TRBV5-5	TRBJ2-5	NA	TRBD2	CASSYSGGNQETQYF	TGTGCCAGCAGCTATAGCGGGGGGAACCAAGAGACCCAGTACTTC
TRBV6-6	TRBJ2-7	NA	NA	CASRGRGAGEQYF	TGTGCCAGCAGGGGCCGGGGGGCTGGGGAGCAGTACTTC